Below, one T cell receptor beta chain is given with its context. This clonotype occurred many times. This clone's antigen is unknown. The sample holds no much larger clone one base away, and base qualities are not on file. Library method: multiplex PCR. Reads for this sample came from an Illumina HiSeq 4000. TCR beta libraries were built with iRepertoire HTBI primers and Arm-PCR amplification of CDR3 regions. PCR products were gel purified before sequencing. In the authors' own workflow: A total of 60 to 80 TRBV and approximately 13 TRBJ segments were identified across samples and were used for gene usage analysis of CDR3 amino acid clonotypes. COPE and FqMerger were used to merge filtered high-quality paired reads into contigs. BLAST was used to align contigs to IMGT TRBV, TRBD and TRBJ reference genes, and CDR3 was defined according to IMGT. Any clonotype with a frequency above 0.1% was classified as a highly expanded clone. Shannon entropy served as the measure of repertoire diversity, while the Gini coefficient captured V-J evenness. A clonotype was considered public if more than one individual shared it. TCRdb trimmed public reads at Q25 via fastp, called clones via MiXCR and kept in-frame beta chains. One record per CDR3 amino acid sequence lists the most common genes and DNA. The V and J calls reflect TCRdb's pipeline rather than the authors' work. The sample contains some 420,000 distinct CDR3 sequences, about 20% of them found a single time. The ten largest clonotypes hold around 14% of the sample.

This sample was taken from a study of regulatory T cells in long-lasting Graves disease (dated by TCRdb to the early 2020s). With regard to the full study: To count as having persistent Graves' disease, a patient had to have received antithyroid drug treatment for over 5 years with TSH receptor autoantibodies remaining persistently positive. This study used TCR sequencing and RNA sequencing of peripheral blood to compare persistent Graves' disease patients against newly diagnosed Graves' disease patients. The study was registered as a clinical trial and conducted in China. A total of 35 or so samples were covered by TCR sequencing, comprising some 13 persistent and around 20 newly diagnosed Graves' disease patients. Antithyroid drugs had been taken for roughly 10 years on average by persistent Graves' disease patients in the clinical cohort.

V lost 6 bases and J lost 0 bases; the stretch between them is 23 bases long. Including cysteine and phenylalanine, the CDR3 has 18 amino acids. Of all the DNA, just the CDR3 is kept, 54 bases in frame from base 1. From the germline V gene (reference sequence), CDR1 is MNHEY and CDR2 is SMNVEV. The full study reports these points: Lower TCR Shannon entropy and fewer highly expanded clones were observed in persistent Graves' disease patients than in newly diagnosed patients, which suggested clonal expansion. As a limitation, the authors acknowledged that the small sample size may reduce accuracy. Because the primary lesion, thyroid tissue, could not be accessed, the study looked at peripheral blood alone. Persistent disease showed preferential use of TRBV28, TRBJ1-2 and TRBJ2-5, whereas newly diagnosed disease favored TRBV20-1 and TRBJ2-1. Sequencing and analysis were restricted to the TCR beta chain. Persistent patients shared more public clonotypes among themselves (approximately 2,500) than newly diagnosed patients did (about 1,000).

The time point label on this specimen signifies: persistent/refractory GD, antithyroid drugs over 5 years with positive TRAb. For both TCR sequencing and RNA sequencing, RNA was extracted from PBMCs using TRIzol. The diagnosis of Graves' disease followed American Thyroid Association guidelines. Patients for the study were recruited at an endocrinology department in Xi'an, China. Each patient gave approximately 9.7 milliliters of peripheral blood, collected in an EDTA anticoagulant tube. Ficoll Paque Plus density gradient separation was used to isolate PBMCs, and no further T cell sorting was done. An Agilent 2100 Bioanalyzer and agarose gel were used to assess RNA quality, and a NanoDrop 2000 was used to measure RNA concentration.

This chain is built from TRBV27 and TRBJ1-1, and TRBD1 may be the D gene, going by 6 matching bases. Sequencing used peripheral blood mononuclear cells (PBMCs), obtained when the disease was refractory, from a patient treated with antithyroid drugs. The clonotype was recovered from a female donor with Graves disease. The nucleotides read TGTGCCAGCAGCCCCCTTTTCCGGACAGCATCATTGAACACTGAAGCTTTCTTT. This gives the protein CASSPLFRTASLNTEAFF.